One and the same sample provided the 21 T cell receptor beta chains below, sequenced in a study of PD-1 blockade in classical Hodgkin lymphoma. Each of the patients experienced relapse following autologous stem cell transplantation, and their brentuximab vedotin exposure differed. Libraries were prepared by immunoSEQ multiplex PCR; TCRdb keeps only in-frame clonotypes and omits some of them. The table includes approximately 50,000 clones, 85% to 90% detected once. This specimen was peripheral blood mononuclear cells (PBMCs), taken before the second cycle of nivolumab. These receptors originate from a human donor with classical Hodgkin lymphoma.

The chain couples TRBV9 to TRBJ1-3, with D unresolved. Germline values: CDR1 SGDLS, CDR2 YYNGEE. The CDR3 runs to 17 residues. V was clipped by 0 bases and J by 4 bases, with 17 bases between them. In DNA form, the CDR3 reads TGTGCCAGCAGCGTAGGGTCAACCGCATCGACGGGAAACACCATATATTTT. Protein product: CASSVGSTASTGNTIYF.

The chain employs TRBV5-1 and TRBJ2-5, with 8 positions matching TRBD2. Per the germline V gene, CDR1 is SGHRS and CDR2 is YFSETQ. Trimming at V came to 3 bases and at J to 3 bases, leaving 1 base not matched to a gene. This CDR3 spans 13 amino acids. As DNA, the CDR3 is TGCGCCAGCAGCTCACTAGCGGAAGAGACCCAGTACTTC. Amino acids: CASSSLAEETQYF.

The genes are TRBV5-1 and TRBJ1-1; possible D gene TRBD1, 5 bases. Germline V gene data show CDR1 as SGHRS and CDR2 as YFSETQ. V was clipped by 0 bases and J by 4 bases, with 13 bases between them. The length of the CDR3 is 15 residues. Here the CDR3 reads CASSLVGALATEAFF. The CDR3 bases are TGCGCCAGCAGCTTGGTCGGGGCGTTAGCCACTGAAGCTTTCTTT.

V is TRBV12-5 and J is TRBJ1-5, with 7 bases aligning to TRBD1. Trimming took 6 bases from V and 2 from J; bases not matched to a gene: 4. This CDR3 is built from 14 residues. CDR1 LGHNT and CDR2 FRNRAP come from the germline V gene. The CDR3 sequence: CASGHTGGNQPQHF. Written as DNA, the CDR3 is TGTGCTAGTGGGCACACAGGGGGCAATCAGCCCCAGCATTTT.

CDR3 bases: TGTGCCGCAGCGAACGCGCCTCCTATTTACGAGCAGTACTTC. Its protein product is CAAANAPPIYEQYF. The V gene is TRBV6-6, the J gene TRBJ2-7; D gene uncertain. Germline V CDR1 and CDR2: MNHNY, SVGAGI (reference sequence). V lost 11 bases to trimming and J lost 4 bases, with 21 bases between them. This CDR3 comprises 14 residues.

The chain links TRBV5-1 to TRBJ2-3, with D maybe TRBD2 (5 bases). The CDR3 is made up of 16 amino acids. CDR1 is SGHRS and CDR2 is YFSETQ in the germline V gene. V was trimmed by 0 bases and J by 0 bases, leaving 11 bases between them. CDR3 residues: CASSLGRAPSTDTQYF. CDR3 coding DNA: TGCGCCAGCAGCTTGGGGCGGGCGCCTAGCACAGATACGCAGTATTTT.

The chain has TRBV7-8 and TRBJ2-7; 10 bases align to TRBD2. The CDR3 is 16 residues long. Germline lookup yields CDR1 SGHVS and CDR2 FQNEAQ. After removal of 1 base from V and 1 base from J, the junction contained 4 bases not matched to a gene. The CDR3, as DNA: TGTGCCAGCAGCTTAGGGCCTAGCGGGGGTTCCTACGAGCAGTACTTC. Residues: CASSLGPSGGSYEQYF.

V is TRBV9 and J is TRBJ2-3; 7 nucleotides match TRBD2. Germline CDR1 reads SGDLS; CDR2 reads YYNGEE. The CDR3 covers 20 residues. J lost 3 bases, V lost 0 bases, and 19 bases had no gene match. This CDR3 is CASSVASLGVRGGGTDTQYF. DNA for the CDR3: TGTGCCAGCAGCGTAGCATCATTGGGGGTGCGAGGCGGGGGAACAGATACGCAGTATTTT.

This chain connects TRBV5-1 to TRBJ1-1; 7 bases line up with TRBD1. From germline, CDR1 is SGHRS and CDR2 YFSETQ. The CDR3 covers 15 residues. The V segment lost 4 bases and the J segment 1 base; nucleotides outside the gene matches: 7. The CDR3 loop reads CASSVRTGANTEAFF. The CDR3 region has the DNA TGCGCCAGCAGCGTAAGGACAGGAGCGAACACTGAAGCTTTCTTT.

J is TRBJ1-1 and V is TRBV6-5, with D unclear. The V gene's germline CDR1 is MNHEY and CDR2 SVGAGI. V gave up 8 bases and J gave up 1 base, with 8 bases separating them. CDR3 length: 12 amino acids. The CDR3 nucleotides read TGTGCCAGCTCGGCCAGGAACACTGAAGCTTTCTTT. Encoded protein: CASSARNTEAFF.

The CDR3: CASSLEASINEQFF. CDR3 bases: TGTGCCAGCAGCTTAGAGGCTAGCATCAATGAGCAGTTCTTC. The genes are TRBV7-9 and TRBJ2-1; D is possibly TRBD2 (5 bases). This CDR3 is 14 amino acids long. The ends were cut back, 1 base at V and 6 bases at J, with 10 bases in the middle. CDR1 is SEHNR, CDR2 FQNEAQ, per germline (reference sequence).

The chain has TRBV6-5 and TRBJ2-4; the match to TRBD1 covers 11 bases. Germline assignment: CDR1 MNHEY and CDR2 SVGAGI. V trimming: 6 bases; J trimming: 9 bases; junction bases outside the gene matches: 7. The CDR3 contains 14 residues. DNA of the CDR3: TGTGCCAGCAGCCCGGGCGGGACAGGGGGCATTCAGTACTTC. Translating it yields CASSPGGTGGIQYF.

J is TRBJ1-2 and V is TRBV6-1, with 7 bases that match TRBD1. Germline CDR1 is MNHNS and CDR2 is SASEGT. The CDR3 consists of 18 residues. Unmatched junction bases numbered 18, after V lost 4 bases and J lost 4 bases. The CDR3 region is CASSVRQGPLSFFYGYTF. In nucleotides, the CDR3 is TGTGCCAGCAGTGTTCGACAGGGCCCCCTCTCCTTTTTCTATGGCTACACCTTC.

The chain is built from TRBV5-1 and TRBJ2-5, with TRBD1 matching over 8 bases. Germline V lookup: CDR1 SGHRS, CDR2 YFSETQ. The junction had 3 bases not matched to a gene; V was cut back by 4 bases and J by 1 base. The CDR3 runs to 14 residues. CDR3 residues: CASSLTGAQETQYF. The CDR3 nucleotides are TGCGCCAGCAGCCTGACAGGGGCCCAAGAGACCCAGTACTTC.

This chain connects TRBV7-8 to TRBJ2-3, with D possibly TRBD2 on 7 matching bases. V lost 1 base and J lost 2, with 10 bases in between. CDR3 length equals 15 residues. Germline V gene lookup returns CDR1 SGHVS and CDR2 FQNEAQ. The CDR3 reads CASSLVAGATDTQYF. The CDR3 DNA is TGTGCCAGCAGCTTAGTTGCGGGGGCCACAGATACGCAGTATTTT.

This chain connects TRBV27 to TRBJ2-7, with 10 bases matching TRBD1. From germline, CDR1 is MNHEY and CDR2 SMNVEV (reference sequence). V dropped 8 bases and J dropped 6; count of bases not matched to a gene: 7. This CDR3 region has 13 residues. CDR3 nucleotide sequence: TGTGCCAGCGGAAAGACAGGGGGCATCGAGCAGTACTTC. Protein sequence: CASGKTGGIEQYF.

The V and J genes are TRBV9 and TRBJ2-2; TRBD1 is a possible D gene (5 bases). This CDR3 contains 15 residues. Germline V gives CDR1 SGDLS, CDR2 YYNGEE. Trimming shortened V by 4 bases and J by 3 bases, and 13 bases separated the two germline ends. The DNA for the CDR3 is TGTGCCAGCAGCACTATCTTAGGGGACACCGGGGAGCTGTTTTTT. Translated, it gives CASSTILGDTGELFF.

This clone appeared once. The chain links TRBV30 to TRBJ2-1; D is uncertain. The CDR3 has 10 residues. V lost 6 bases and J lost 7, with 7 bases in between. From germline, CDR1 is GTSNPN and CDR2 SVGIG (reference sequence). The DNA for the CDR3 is TGTGCCTGCCACGAGAATGAGCAGTTCTTC. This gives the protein CACHENEQFF.

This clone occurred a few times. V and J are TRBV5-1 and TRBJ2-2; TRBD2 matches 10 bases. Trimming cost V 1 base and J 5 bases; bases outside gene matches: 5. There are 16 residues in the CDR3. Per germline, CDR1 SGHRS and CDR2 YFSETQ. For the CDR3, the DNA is TGCGCCAGCAGCTTGTTGAGCGGGGGGGCGACCGGGGAGCTGTTTTTT. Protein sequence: CASSLLSGGATGELFF.

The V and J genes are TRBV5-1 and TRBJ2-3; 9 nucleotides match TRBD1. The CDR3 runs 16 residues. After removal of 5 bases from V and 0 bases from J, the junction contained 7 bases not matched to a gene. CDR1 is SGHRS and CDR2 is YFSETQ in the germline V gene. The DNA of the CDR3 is TGCGCCAGCAGTCTTGGGGGGACAGGGAGCACAGATACGCAGTATTTT. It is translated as CASSLGGTGSTDTQYF.

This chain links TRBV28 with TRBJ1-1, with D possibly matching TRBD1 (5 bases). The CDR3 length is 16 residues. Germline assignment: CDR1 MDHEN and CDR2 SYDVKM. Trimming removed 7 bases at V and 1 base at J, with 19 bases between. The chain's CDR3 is CASTPYGAMWNTEAFF. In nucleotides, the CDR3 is TGTGCCAGCACTCCATATGGGGCTATGTGGAACACTGAAGCTTTCTTT.